The 27 T cell receptor beta chains reported below all come from one sample, sequenced in a study of shared clonotypes between healthy human individuals. Repertoires were generated with immunoSEQ multiplex PCR, while TCRdb's copy carries only in-frame clones and drops some. The data contain 2 million to 3 million clones, approximately 94% of them singletons. The material sequenced was naive CD4+ T cells from PBMCs. Subset noted: CD45RA+ positively selected. The origin of the receptors is a man aged 18 to 30 in good health. Some clones in this sample may be carry-over from other donors' samples.

This clone has just a few counts. The chain joins TRBV4-1 to TRBJ1-1, with D unresolved. CDR1 is MGHRA, CDR2 YSYEKL, per germline. The CDR3 totals 16 residues. Trimming took 4 bases from V and 0 from J, leaving 15 bases between them. The CDR3 sequence: CASSRPPRDMNTEAFF. CDR3 sequence (DNA): TGCGCCAGCAGCCGCCCACCTCGGGATATGAACACTGAAGCTTTCTTT.

The CDR3 sequence: CASRAGEDTQYF. As DNA, the CDR3 is TGTGCCAGCAGGGCGGGAGAAGATACGCAGTATTTT. This chain joins TRBV28 and TRBJ2-3; 7 nucleotides match TRBD2. J was trimmed by 5 bases and V by 6 bases; bases with no gene match: 2. The CDR3 length is 12 residues. The germline V gene encodes CDR1 MDHEN and CDR2 SYDVKM.

Points on this clone: This specimen includes other DNA sequences encoding the same CDR3. The chain uses TRBV5-1 and TRBJ2-5; unclear D gene. Trimming cost V 2 bases and J 2 bases, with 7 bases left between them. Germline CDR1 is SGHRS and CDR2 is YFSETQ. CDR3 length: 13 residues. The CDR3 region is CASSFSPQETQYF. In DNA, the CDR3 is TGCGCCAGCAGCTTTTCCCCACAAGAGACCCAGTACTTC.

The chain links TRBV7-2 to TRBJ2-1; 8 nucleotides align to TRBD2. From germline, CDR1 is SGHTA and CDR2 FQGNSA. Trimming removed 5 bases from V and 0 bases from J; junction bases left unmatched: 3. The CDR3 loop spans 15 amino acids. In DNA form, the CDR3 reads TGTGCCAGCAGCCGAGCGGGGGACTCCTACAATGAGCAGTTCTTC. It is translated as CASSRAGDSYNEQFF.

This clone was found once. The gene calls are TRBV28 and TRBJ2-7; weak D call: TRBD2 (5 bases). The CDR3 runs 13 residues. With 6 bases removed from V and 0 bases from J, the gap between germline ends came to 9 bases. Germline V CDR1 and CDR2: MDHEN, SYDVKM. The CDR3, as DNA: TGTGCCAGCAGCCCCGGGAACTCCTACGAGCAGTACTTC. Translation: CASSPGNSYEQYF.

CDR3 amino acids: CASSLRSSNEQYF. CDR3 bases: TGTGCCAGCAGCTTGAGGTCGTCCAACGAGCAGTACTTC. The chain has TRBV5-4 and TRBJ2-7; no definite D call. Germline V gene data show CDR1 as SGHNT and CDR2 as YYREEE (reference sequence). V dropped 1 base and J dropped 5 bases, with 10 bases sitting between them. This CDR3 contains 13 residues.

V usage is TRBV15 and J usage is TRBJ1-4; 7 positions match TRBD1. The germline CDR1 and CDR2 sequences are LNHNV and YYDKDF (reference sequence). With 4 bases clipped from V and 2 bases from J, the junction kept 4 bases outside the gene matches. The CDR3 consists of 15 residues. The DNA for the CDR3 is TGTGCCACCAGCAAGACGGACAGGACTAATGAAAAACTGTTTTTT. It codes for CATSKTDRTNEKLFF. The complete variable domain, with remaining parts taken from reference TRBV15 and TRBJ1-4, reads DAMVIQNPRYQVTQFGKPVTLSCSQTLNHNVMYWYQQKSSQAPKLLFHYYDKDFNNEADTPDNFQSRRPNTSFCFLDIRSPGLGDTAMYLCATSKTDRTNEKLFFGSGTQLSVL.

This chain uses TRBV10-3 with TRBJ2-4, with 13 nucleotides matching TRBD2. The length of the CDR3 is 16 residues. Per germline, CDR1 ENHRY and CDR2 SYGVKD. Trimming cost V 2 bases and J 5 bases; bases outside gene matches: 3. In nucleotides, the CDR3 is TGTGCCATCAGTGAGGGACTAGCGGGAGTTGAAAACATTCAGTACTTC. Protein sequence: CAISEGLAGVENIQYF.

As concerns this clone: Other DNA sequences in the same sample also yield this CDR3. The chain links TRBV7-2 to TRBJ2-7; D is unclear. V gave up 0 bases and J gave up 3 bases, with 6 bases separating them. This CDR3 comprises 13 residues. CDR1 and CDR2 (germline): SGHTA, FQGNSA. Here the CDR3 reads CASSLARLYEQYF. CDR3 in DNA: TGTGCCAGCAGCTTAGCGCGGCTCTACGAGCAGTACTTC.

This sequence joins TRBV10-3 and TRBJ2-7, with a tentative D call TRBD1 (6 bases). CDR1 is ENHRY, CDR2 SYGVKD, per germline. With 2 bases removed from V and 7 bases from J, the gap between germline ends came to 15 bases. The CDR3 sequence is 14 residues long. The CDR3: CAISELQGKGEQYF. CDR3 in DNA: TGTGCCATCAGTGAGCTGCAGGGGAAGGGAGAGCAGTACTTC.

J is TRBJ2-1 and V is TRBV19, with a tentative D call TRBD1 (6 bases). The germline CDR1 and CDR2 sequences are LNHDA and SQIVND (reference sequence). Trimming took off 5 bases at V and 0 bases at J, with 14 bases between the two ends. This CDR3 contains 16 residues. The CDR3 nucleotides are TGTGCCAGTAGTCCACGTCGACAGGCCTCCTACAATGAGCAGTTCTTC. It specifies CASSPRRQASYNEQFF. The full variable domain, in which reference TRBV19 and TRBJ2-1 provide the parts outside the CDR3, is DGGITQSPKYLFRKEGQNVTLSCEQNLNHDAMYWYRQDPGQGLRLIYYSQIVNDFQKGDIAEGYSVSREKKESFPLTVTSAQKNPTAFYLCASSPRRQASYNEQFFGPGTRLTVL.

The CDR3 loop reads CAGAEGTDTQYF. The CDR3 nucleotides read TGTGCGGGGGCGGAAGGCACAGATACGCAGTATTTT. V gene TRBV18 combines with J gene TRBJ2-3, with a possible D match to TRBD1 (6 bases). CDR1 and CDR2 (germline): KGHSH, LQKENI. The CDR3 consists of 12 residues.

J is TRBJ2-3 and V is TRBV2, with 9 bases identical to TRBD1. V dropped 6 bases and J dropped 3; count of bases not matched to a gene: 10. From germline, CDR1 is SNHLY and CDR2 FYNNEI. The CDR3 loop spans 16 amino acids. The chain's CDR3 is CASRESTGGATDTQYF. In DNA, the CDR3 is TGTGCCAGCAGGGAATCAACAGGGGGCGCGACAGATACGCAGTATTTT.

A single count supports this clone. This chain joins TRBV5-4 and TRBJ1-3; 10 bases map to TRBD1. The V gene's germline CDR1 is SGHNT and CDR2 YYREEE (reference sequence). This CDR3 spans 16 amino acids. The V gene end was trimmed by 10 bases and the J gene end by 0 bases; junction bases not matched to a gene: 10. The CDR3 here is CALTTGGLFSGNTIYF. CDR3 nucleotides: TGTGCCCTTACGACAGGGGGCCTTTTCTCTGGAAACACCATATATTTT.

This clone was seen just once. CDR3 bases: TGTGCCAGCAGTTTTTTTAGGACAGGGGCCTTCCAGAGCAATCAGCCCCAGCATTTT. Protein sequence: CASSFFRTGAFQSNQPQHF. The chain employs TRBV28 and TRBJ1-5; 9 bases are shared with TRBD1. CDR3 length: 19 residues. Germline CDR1 reads MDHEN; CDR2 reads SYDVKM. J lost 1 base, V lost 3 bases, and 13 bases had no gene match.

The chain has TRBV6-5 and TRBJ1-3; D gene ambiguous. The CDR3 loop spans 15 amino acids. V shed 2 bases and J shed 0 bases, with 8 bases lying between them. Per the germline V gene, CDR1 is MNHEY and CDR2 is SVGAGI. CDR3 sequence: CASSYREPSGNTIYF. Written as DNA, the CDR3 is TGTGCCAGCAGTTACCGGGAACCCTCTGGAAACACCATATATTTT.

The chain employs TRBV9 and TRBJ2-2; D is undetermined. The CDR3 is 14 amino acids. Looked up from germline, CDR1 is SGDLS and CDR2 is YYNGEE. Trimming took 7 bases from V and 3 from J, leaving 13 bases between them. The CDR3 DNA is TGTGCCAGCGCCTCAAGGGTTGACACCGGGGAGCTGTTTTTT. It is translated as CASASRVDTGELFF.

The CDR3 DNA follows: TGTGCCAGCAGTCGGACAGGGATGGGGACAGATACGCAGTATTTT. Amino acid sequence: CASSRTGMGTDTQYF. The chain uses TRBV9 and TRBJ2-3; 8 positions agree with TRBD1. J gave up 3 bases and V 5 bases, and 8 bases lay outside the gene matches. The CDR3 loop spans 15 amino acids. CDR1 and CDR2 from the germline V gene are SGDLS and YYNGEE.

V is TRBV7-6 and J is TRBJ2-5; D remains unclear. V gave up 5 bases and J gave up 2 bases, with 9 bases separating them. This CDR3 spans 13 amino acids. CDR1 and CDR2 (germline): SGHVS, FNYEAQ. CDR3 sequence (DNA): TGTGCCAGCAGCCGACGGATGCAAGAGACCCAGTACTTC. Translation: CASSRRMQETQYF. Together with reference TRBV7-6 and TRBJ2-5, the CDR3 gives the full variable domain: GAGVSQSPRYKVTKRGQDVALRCDPISGHVSLYWYRQALGQGPEFLTYFNYEAQQDKSGLPNDRFSAERPEGSISTLTIQRTEQRDSAMYRCASSRRMQETQYFGPGTRLLVL.

A word on this clone: Other DNA sequences in this sample translate to the same CDR3. The rearrangement links TRBV6-5 to TRBJ1-1; the match to TRBD1 covers 10 bases. Trimming cost V 3 bases and J 5 bases; bases outside gene matches: 3. This CDR3 region has 14 residues. Per the germline V gene, CDR1 is MNHEY and CDR2 is SVGAGI. In nucleotides, the CDR3 is TGTGCCAGCAGTTATGACAGGGGGCGAACTGAAGCTTTCTTT. Translation gives CASSYDRGRTEAFF.

The sample holds one count of this clone. The chain is built from TRBV28 and TRBJ2-3; 8 bases map to TRBD2. V trimming: 7 bases; J trimming: 2 bases; junction bases outside the gene matches: 8. The germline gives CDR1 MDHEN, CDR2 SYDVKM. The CDR3 contains 15 residues. In nucleotides, the CDR3 is TGTGCCAGCATCAAAGCGGGAGCACCCACAGATACGCAGTATTTT. Residues: CASIKAGAPTDTQYF.

The V call is TRBV19, the J call TRBJ1-5; 8 bases fit TRBD1. This CDR3 has 15 amino acids. Germline V gene lookup returns CDR1 LNHDA and CDR2 SQIVND (reference sequence). Germline trimming cut 4 bases from V and 3 bases from J; bases unmatched to any gene: 5. DNA of the CDR3: TGTGCCAGTAGTAGGGGACAGGCCTTCAATCAGCCCCAGCATTTT. Its translation: CASSRGQAFNQPQHF.

The chain combines TRBV18 with TRBJ2-7, with D unclear. CDR3 size: 14 residues. Germline values: CDR1 KGHSH, CDR2 LQKENI. Between the trimmed V and J ends, which lost 2 bases and 7 bases, there was a span of 15 bases. CDR3 bases: TGTGCCAGCTCACCAGCCTTTTCCTCTGGGGAGCAGTACTTC. This codes for CASSPAFSSGEQYF.

Note on this clone: Other nucleotide sequences in the sample specify the same CDR3. The J gene is TRBJ2-3, the V gene TRBV5-1; no reliable D call. Germline loops: CDR1 SGHRS, CDR2 YFSETQ. Trimming removed 3 bases from V and 4 bases from J, with 9 bases in between. This CDR3 is built from 13 residues. This chain's CDR3 is CASSSTGPDTQYF. CDR3 DNA sequence: TGCGCCAGCAGCTCTACGGGTCCAGATACGCAGTATTTT.

The V and J genes are TRBV6-1 and TRBJ2-7, with D tentatively TRBD2 (5 bases). Trimming removed 2 bases at V and 7 bases at J, with 18 bases between. This CDR3 is 15 amino acids long. Per germline, CDR1 MNHNS and CDR2 SASEGT. The CDR3 bases are TGTGCCAGCAGTGAACCAGGCTCCTCAAGGAGGGAGCAGTACTTC. Translated: CASSEPGSSRREQYF.

This chain links TRBV9 with TRBJ2-3; 15 nucleotides match TRBD2. The V gene end was trimmed by 4 bases and the J gene end by 4 bases; junction bases not matched to a gene: 4. In germline, CDR1 is SGDLS, CDR2 YYNGEE. The CDR3 length is 16 residues. As DNA, the CDR3 is TGTGCCAGCAGCTCAGGACTAGCGGGAGGGCCAGATACGCAGTATTTT. Its translation is CASSSGLAGGPDTQYF.

This clone was recorded once. Additional DNA sequences in this sample encode the identical CDR3. The chain recombines TRBV27 with TRBJ1-5; D uncertain. The CDR3 spans 15 residues. CDR1 is MNHEY and CDR2 is SMNVEV in the germline V gene (reference sequence). V was clipped by 2 bases and J by 0 bases, with 8 bases between them. CDR3 DNA sequence: TGTGCCAGCAGTTTAACGGGGATTAGCAATCAGCCCCAGCATTTT. This gives the protein CASSLTGISNQPQHF.